The clone carrying this T cell receptor beta chain has only a few counts. The antigen remains undetermined. The record originates from a study of T cells after yellow fever vaccination. Overall study context: Researchers used SMART-Seq v4 Ultra Low Input to prepare fractions that had low cell numbers.

The 5'RACE template-switching step produced TCR cDNA and added a universal primer site and UMIs. TCRdb reanalysed the 5' RACE reads using MiXCR and keeps one entry per CDR3 protein. The table includes fewer than 450,000 distinct CDR3 sequences, about 9.9% detected once. Trimming removed 4 bases from V and 4 bases from J; junction bases left unmatched: 6. Germline V gene lookup returns CDR1 SGHTA and CDR2 FQGNSA. CDR3 length: 15 amino acids. Study-level findings and limits: Among primary-vaccination clones, most reappeared after the booster, at 95% to 96% for CD4 and roughly 90% for CD8.

The chain employs TRBV7-2 and TRBJ1-2, with TRBD1 matching over 10 bases. Material: PBMCs, obtained on the day of the first yellow fever vaccination. The clonotype originates from a man aged 18 to 30 who received the YFV17D yellow fever vaccine. CDR3 loop: CASSSQTGGFYGYTF. The CDR3 nucleotides read TGTGCCAGCAGCTCTCAGACAGGGGGCTTCTATGGCTACACCTTC.